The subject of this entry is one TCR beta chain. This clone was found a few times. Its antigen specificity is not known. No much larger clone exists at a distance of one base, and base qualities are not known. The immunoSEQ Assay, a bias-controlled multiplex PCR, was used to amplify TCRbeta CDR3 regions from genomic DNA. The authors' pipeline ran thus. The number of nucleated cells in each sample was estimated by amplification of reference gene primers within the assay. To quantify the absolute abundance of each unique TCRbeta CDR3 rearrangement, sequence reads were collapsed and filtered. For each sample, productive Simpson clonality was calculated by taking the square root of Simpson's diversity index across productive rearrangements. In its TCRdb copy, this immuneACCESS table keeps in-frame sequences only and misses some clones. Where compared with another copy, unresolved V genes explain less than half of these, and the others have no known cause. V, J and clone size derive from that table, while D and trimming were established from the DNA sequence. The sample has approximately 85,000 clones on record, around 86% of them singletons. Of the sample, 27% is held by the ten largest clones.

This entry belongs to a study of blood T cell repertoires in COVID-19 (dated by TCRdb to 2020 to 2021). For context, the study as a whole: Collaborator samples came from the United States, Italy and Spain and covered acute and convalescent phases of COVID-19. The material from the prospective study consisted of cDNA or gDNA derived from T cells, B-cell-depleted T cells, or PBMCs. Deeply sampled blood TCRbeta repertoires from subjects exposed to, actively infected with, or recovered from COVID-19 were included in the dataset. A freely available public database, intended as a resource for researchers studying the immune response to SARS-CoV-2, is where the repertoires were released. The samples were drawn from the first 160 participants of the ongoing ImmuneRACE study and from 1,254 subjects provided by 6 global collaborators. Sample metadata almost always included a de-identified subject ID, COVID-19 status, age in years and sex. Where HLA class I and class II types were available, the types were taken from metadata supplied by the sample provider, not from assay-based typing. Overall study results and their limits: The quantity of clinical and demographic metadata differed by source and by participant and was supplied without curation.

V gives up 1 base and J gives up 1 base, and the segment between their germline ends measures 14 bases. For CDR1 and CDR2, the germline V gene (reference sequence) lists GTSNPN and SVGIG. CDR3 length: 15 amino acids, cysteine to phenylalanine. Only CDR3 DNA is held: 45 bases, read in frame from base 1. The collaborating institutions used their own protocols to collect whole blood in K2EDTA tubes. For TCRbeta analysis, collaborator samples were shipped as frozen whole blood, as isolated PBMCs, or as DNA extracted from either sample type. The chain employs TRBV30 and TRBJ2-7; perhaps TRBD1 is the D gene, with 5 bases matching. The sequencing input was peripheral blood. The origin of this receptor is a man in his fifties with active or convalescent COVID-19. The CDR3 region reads CAWSDRRRVSYEQYF. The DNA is TGTGCCTGGAGTGATCGACGCAGGGTTTCCTACGAGCAGTACTTC.